Shown below are 21 T cell receptor beta chains from a single sample sequenced in a study of Ad26.COV2.S vaccination and SARS-CoV-2 variants. Treatment described: about 20 received Ad26.COV2.S at low or high dose, single or two shots; 5 received placebo; per-sample allocation not given. The study sampled participants on day 63 after the first vaccine or placebo injection. The data were produced by immunoSEQ multiplex PCR, yet TCRdb's version contains in-frame clones alone and is incomplete. The repertoire holds about 350,000 clones, with about 88% as singletons. Sequencing used peripheral blood, obtained in a trial of Ad26.COV2.S vaccine versus placebo. The receptors were sampled from a person between 18 and 65 years old who received the Ad26.COV2.S COVID-19 vaccine or a placebo.

This chain connects TRBV5-1 to TRBJ2-7; perhaps TRBD2 as D (6 bases). The CDR3 contains 13 residues. Trimming removed 5 bases at V and 3 bases at J, with 12 bases between. Germline V CDR1 and CDR2: SGHRS, YFSETQ. Here the CDR3 reads CASRRGSNYEQYF. As DNA, the CDR3 is TGCGCCAGCAGGCGGGGCAGCAACTACGAGCAGTACTTC.

The gene calls are TRBV25-1 and TRBJ2-1, with D unresolved. Trimming took 3 bases from V and 0 from J, leaving 12 bases between them. CDR1 is MGHDK and CDR2 is SYGVNS in the germline V gene. There are 16 residues in the CDR3. For the CDR3, the DNA is TGTGCCAGCAGTGATGGCGGAAGATCCTCCTACAATGAGCAGTTCTTC. Its translation is CASSDGGRSSYNEQFF.

The chain has TRBV7-8 and TRBJ2-5; D unresolved. The germline gives CDR1 SGHVS, CDR2 FQNEAQ. V lost 5 bases and J 3 bases, leaving 4 bases between the germline ends. This CDR3 contains 11 residues. The CDR3 DNA reads TGTGCCAGCAGCCGGAAAGAGACCCAGTACTTC. As protein: CASSRKETQYF.

This clone was detected only once. The chain is built from TRBV27 and TRBJ2-7, with TRBD2 matching 10 bases. Trimming at V came to 3 bases and at J to 3 bases, leaving 11 bases not matched to a gene. The CDR3 consists of 17 residues. Germline CDR1 MNHEY, CDR2 SMNVEV (reference sequence). The CDR3 sequence: CASSFKIPSGRIYEQYF. In DNA form, the CDR3 reads TGTGCCAGCAGTTTTAAGATCCCTAGCGGGAGAATCTACGAGCAGTACTTC.

This clone appeared once. This chain connects TRBV2 to TRBJ2-7, with D tentatively TRBD2 (5 bases). The CDR3 is 14 amino acids. CDR1 is SNHLY and CDR2 is FYNNEI in the germline V gene. V was shortened by 3 bases and J by 3 bases, with 12 bases between the two germline ends. CDR3 sequence reads: CASSEPNGGYEQYF. CDR3 coding DNA: TGTGCCAGCAGTGAGCCGAACGGAGGCTACGAGCAGTACTTC.

This clone was recorded only once. The rearrangement uses TRBV7-6 and TRBJ2-7; D possibly corresponds to TRBD2 (6 bases). Germline V gene data show CDR1 as SGHVS and CDR2 as FNYEAQ. The CDR3 length is 17 residues. Trimming stripped 2 bases from V and 2 bases from J, with 19 bases between. The CDR3 DNA is TGTGCCAGCAGCTTAACACGTCAGCGGGCACTTACCTACGAGCAGTACTTC. This encodes CASSLTRQRALTYEQYF.

This sequence joins TRBV5-1 and TRBJ2-5; 7 positions agree with TRBD1. Germline V lookup: CDR1 SGHRS, CDR2 YFSETQ. Losses at the gene ends were 4 bases for V and 0 bases for J; bases not matched to a gene: 6. The CDR3 sequence is 15 residues long. The CDR3 sequence is CASSNTGTDQETQYF. In nucleotides, the CDR3 is TGCGCCAGCAGCAACACCGGGACAGACCAAGAGACCCAGTACTTC.

This clone was observed a handful of times. This CDR3 reads CASNPRTGNSPLHF. For the CDR3, the DNA is TGTGCCAGCAATCCCCGGACAGGGAATTCACCCCTCCACTTT. The J gene is TRBJ1-6, the V gene TRBV6-5, with TRBD1 matching over 8 bases. This CDR3 contains 14 residues. Looked up from germline, CDR1 is MNHEY and CDR2 is SVGAGI. Trimming at V came to 7 bases and at J to 7 bases, leaving 6 bases not matched to a gene.

This clone has only a few counts. The rearrangement joins TRBV6-5 to TRBJ1-3; 8 positions match TRBD1. Trimming cost V 4 bases and J 0 bases; bases outside gene matches: 5. The CDR3 sequence is 16 residues long. In germline, CDR1 is MNHEY, CDR2 SVGAGI. DNA of the CDR3: TGTGCCAGCAGTTTTAGGACAGGGAGCTCTGGAAACACCATATATTTT. Translation gives CASSFRTGSSGNTIYF.

The CDR3 nucleotides read TGTGCCAGCAGTTCCCTGCCCTCCCGCACAGATACGCAGTATTTT. Protein: CASSSLPSRTDTQYF. This rearrangement joins TRBV28 to TRBJ2-3; D unresolved. The CDR3 consists of 15 residues. CDR1 is MDHEN, CDR2 SYDVKM, per germline. Trimming took off 4 bases at V and 1 base at J, with 12 bases between the two ends.

The gene calls are TRBV19 and TRBJ1-2, with TRBD1 as a possible D gene (6 bases). The length of the CDR3 is 13 residues. V was cut by 7 bases and J by 7 bases, with 16 bases left in between. Germline CDR1 is LNHDA and CDR2 is SQIVND (reference sequence). This CDR3 is CASTPRQVSGYTF. DNA for the CDR3: TGTGCCAGTACCCCAAGACAGGTCTCTGGCTACACCTTC.

The chain recombines TRBV19 with TRBJ2-1, with D perhaps assigned TRBD1 or TRBD2 (5 bases each). Trimming shortened V by 4 bases and J by 0 bases, and 16 bases separated the two germline ends. CDR1 is LNHDA and CDR2 is SQIVND in the germline V gene (reference sequence). The CDR3 runs to 17 residues. CDR3: CASSKSFSGLSYNEQFF. CDR3 coding DNA: TGTGCCAGTAGTAAATCTTTTTCGGGGCTCTCCTACAATGAGCAGTTCTTC.

This chain joins TRBV2 and TRBJ2-1; D tentatively fits TRBD1 or TRBD2 (5 bases each). Per the germline V gene, CDR1 is SNHLY and CDR2 is FYNNEI. The CDR3 covers 16 residues. The V and J ends lost 3 bases and 6 bases respectively, with 18 bases between them. This CDR3 reads CASSEGVGVLGNEQFF. Written as DNA, the CDR3 is TGTGCCAGCAGTGAGGGGGTCGGAGTTCTCGGCAATGAGCAGTTCTTC.

CDR3 DNA sequence: TGCGCCAGCAGCTCGATGCGCGGGGGAGGGGCCAACGTCCTGACTTTC. As protein: CASSSMRGGGANVLTF. The V and J genes are TRBV5-1 and TRBJ2-6; 7 nucleotides line up with TRBD2. The CDR3 sequence is 16 residues long. After removal of 3 bases from V and 4 bases from J, the junction contained 7 bases not matched to a gene. Germline-derived CDR1 and CDR2 are SGHRS and YFSETQ.

The V call is TRBV6-5, the J call TRBJ1-5; no reliable D call. In germline, CDR1 is MNHEY, CDR2 SVGAGI. Trimming took 4 bases from V and 1 from J, leaving 8 bases between them. The length of the CDR3 is 14 residues. The CDR3 is CASSSLGSNQPQHF. In nucleotides, the CDR3 is TGTGCCAGCAGTTCGCTTGGGAGCAATCAGCCCCAGCATTTT.

V usage is TRBV5-6 and J usage is TRBJ2-7; D may be TRBD1 (5 bases). The CDR3 is made up of 17 amino acids. Trimming cost V 0 bases and J 5 bases, with 21 bases left between them. Germline V gene sequence: CDR1 SGHDT, CDR2 YYEEEE. CDR3 bases: TGTGCCAGCAGCTTGGCCTTGGGTGGTGGATTCAGGGACGAGCAGTACTTC. Protein sequence: CASSLALGGGFRDEQYF.

V usage is TRBV28 and J usage is TRBJ2-1, with TRBD2 as a possible D gene (6 bases). Trimming cost V 1 base and J 9 bases, with 10 bases left between them. The length of the CDR3 is 13 residues. Looked up from germline, CDR1 is MDHEN and CDR2 is SYDVKM. The CDR3 region has the DNA TGTGCCAGCAGTTTATTACAGCGGGCTGAGCAGTTCTTC. It encodes CASSLLQRAEQFF. The full variable domain, completed using reference TRBV28 and TRBJ2-1, is DVKVTQSSRYLVKRTGEKVFLECVQDMDHENMFWYRQDPGLGLRLIYFSYDVKMKEKGDIPEGYSVSREKKERFSLILESASTNQTSMYLCASSLLQRAEQFFGPGTRLTVL.

This clone is categorized as medium-sized. The genes are TRBV7-6 and TRBJ1-2, with D possibly TRBD1 on 5 matching bases. The germline V gene has CDR1 SGHVS and CDR2 FNYEAQ. This CDR3 has 16 amino acids. Trimming took 1 base from V and 7 from J, leaving 19 bases between them. This CDR3 reads CASSLEPGGIASGYTF. In DNA, the CDR3 is TGTGCCAGCAGCTTAGAACCCGGGGGAATCGCTAGTGGCTACACCTTC.

The chain carries TRBV30 and TRBJ1-6, with D uncertain. The CDR3 is 14 residues long. Per the germline V gene, CDR1 is GTSNPN and CDR2 is SVGIG (reference sequence). The ends were cut back, 1 base at V and 8 bases at J, with 12 bases in the middle. CDR3 coding DNA: TGTGCCTGGAGTGGGATCGCCCAGGATTCACCCCTCCACTTT. Its translation is CAWSGIAQDSPLHF.

The chain employs TRBV9 and TRBJ2-1; tentative D call: TRBD1 (6 bases). The length of the CDR3 is 17 residues. Germline V gene sequence: CDR1 SGDLS, CDR2 YYNGEE. V was pared by 0 bases and J by 3 bases, with 16 bases between. The DNA of the CDR3 is TGTGCCAGCAGCGTAGCGCCAGCAGGGGAATACTACAATGAGCAGTTCTTC. It encodes CASSVAPAGEYYNEQFF.

The chain uses TRBV10-1 and TRBJ2-7; 13 nucleotides line up with TRBD2. The CDR3 has 16 residues. The trim removed 6 bases at V and 3 bases at J, leaving 8 bases unmatched. The germline V gene encodes CDR1 WNHNN and CDR2 SYGVQD (reference sequence). CDR3 region: CASSPGTSGKGYEQYF. The CDR3 DNA reads as TGCGCCAGCAGCCCCGGGACTAGCGGGAAAGGCTACGAGCAGTACTTC.